This is a list of T cell receptor beta chains from one sample in a study of blood T cell repertoires in COVID-19. Using immunoSEQ multiplex PCR, the repertoire was profiled, and TCRdb retains in-frame clones only, with some absent. Of 150,000 to 180,000 clones listed, 70% to 90% are singletons. The sample taken for sequencing was peripheral blood. The receptors derive from a man between 60 and 75 years old with COVID-19, enrolled during active disease. The CDR3 runs from the conserved cysteine through the conserved F or W. A D gene is named only where the DNA matches it firmly. Clone size is given for some rows only: seen once, a few or many times, or a class if the clone is expanded.

clone size	J gene	V gene	D gene	CDR3 DNA	CDR3 protein
NA	TRBJ2-7	TRBV10-3	NA	TGTGCCACCCGGGGGTCCGGGTCGGGGCAAAAGCAGTACTTC	CATRGSGSGQKQYF
NA	TRBJ2-7	TRBV2	NA	TGTGCCATCTCTGACAGGAGCCCCTACGAGCAGTACTTC	CAISDRSPYEQYF
NA	TRBJ2-7	TRBV5-4	TRBD2	TGTGCCAGCAGCTCGGGACTAGCGGGAGGTCCCTACGAGCAGTACTTC	CASSSGLAGGPYEQYF
NA	TRBJ2-1	TRBV7-7	TRBD2	TGTGCTAGCAGCTATGGACTAGCGGGAGGGGAGGGGGAGCAGTTCTTC	CASSYGLAGGEGEQFF
NA	TRBJ2-3	TRBV9	NA	TGTGCCAGCAGCGTAGCCCCGACTACGGTGAGCATAGATACGCAGTATTTT	CASSVAPTTVSIDTQYF
NA	TRBJ1-2	TRBV5-1	NA	TGCGCCAGCAGCTTGGTGGGGGGAGCCAGCTATGGCTACACCTTC	CASSLVGGASYGYTF
NA	TRBJ2-7	TRBV4-2	TRBD2	TGTGCCAGCAGCCAAGAGGCGAGCGGGAGCTACGAGCAGTACTTC	CASSQEASGSYEQYF
once	TRBJ2-3	TRBV24-1	TRBD1	TGTGCCACCAGTGATCCACAGGGGGCATGGACAGATACGCAGTATTTT	CATSDPQGAWTDTQYF
NA	TRBJ1-2	TRBV6-5	TRBD1	TGTGCCAGCAGTTACTTGCGGTCAGGGGGATGGGGCTACACCTTC	CASSYLRSGGWGYTF
NA	TRBJ1-2	TRBV4-3	NA	TGCGCCAGCAGCCAAGATCTAACAGGCTTGTATGGCTACACCTTC	CASSQDLTGLYGYTF
few	TRBJ2-7	TRBV5-1	TRBD1	TGCGCCAGCAGCTTCGGACAGGGGACGAACGAGCAGTACTTC	CASSFGQGTNEQYF
once	TRBJ2-7	TRBV10-1	TRBD1	TGCGCCAGCCTACAGGGGCCTTTTTCCTACGAGCAGTACTTC	CASLQGPFSYEQYF
NA	TRBJ1-2	TRBV28	TRBD1	TGTGCCAGCAGAGCATACAGGGGGTCGGTCTTTGGCGGCTACACCTTC	CASRAYRGSVFGGYTF
once	TRBJ1-2	TRBV5-4	TRBD1	TGTGCCAGCAGCTTGGACAGGGGGAACTATGGCTACACCTTC	CASSLDRGNYGYTF
NA	TRBJ1-4	TRBV18	NA	TGTGCCAGCTCACCCGGACTAGAAGAAAAACTGTTTTTT	CASSPGLEEKLFF
NA	TRBJ1-1	TRBV9	NA	TGTGCCAGCAGCGTAGGCGGGGTTGGGAACACTGAAGCTTTCTTT	CASSVGGVGNTEAFF
NA	TRBJ2-7	TRBV7-2	NA	TGTGCCAGCAGCTTATATAACGGTGACGAGCAGTACTTC	CASSLYNGDEQYF
NA	TRBJ1-5	TRBV19	TRBD1	TGTGCCAGTAGTCTAGGGACAGGCGGTCGGGAAAATCAGCCCCAGCATTTT	CASSLGTGGRENQPQHF
NA	TRBJ2-2	TRBV5-8	TRBD2	TGTGCCAGCAGCGCATATTGGGACTACCAAAACACCGGGGAGCTGTTTTTT	CASSAYWDYQNTGELFF
NA	TRBJ2-1	TRBV19	NA	TGTGCCAGTAGTACCCCGAGGCCGGCCCACAATGAGCAGTTCTTC	CASSTPRPAHNEQFF
NA	TRBJ1-2	TRBV5-1	NA	TGCGCCAGCAGCTTGGGGGGGCCTCTCTATGGCTACACCTTC	CASSLGGPLYGYTF
NA	TRBJ2-3	TRBV7-3	TRBD2	TGTGCCAGCAGCTTAGTCCTAGCGGGGGGGCCAGATACGCAGTATTTT	CASSLVLAGGPDTQYF
NA	TRBJ1-1	TRBV30	NA	TGTGCCTGGAGTGACACAGGGCTCACTGAAGCTTTCTTT	CAWSDTGLTEAFF
NA	TRBJ2-5	TRBV19	TRBD1	TGTGCCAGTAGCCAGACAGGGTTGGCGACCCAGTACTTC	CASSQTGLATQYF
NA	TRBJ2-3	TRBV2	TRBD2	TGTGCCAGCAGTGGGGGACTAGCGGGAGAGTTGGATACGCAGTATTTT	CASSGGLAGELDTQYF
NA	TRBJ1-2	TRBV11-2	NA	TGTGCCAGCAGCTATGAACAGGGTCGTGGCTACACCTTC	CASSYEQGRGYTF
NA	TRBJ1-1	TRBV7-8	NA	TGTGCCAGCAGCCAGACCCGCAGGGGCTCATTCACTGAAGCTTTCTTT	CASSQTRRGSFTEAFF
NA	TRBJ2-5	TRBV6-5	NA	TGTGCCAGCAGTCACCCGGAGCAACAAGAGACCCAGTACTTC	CASSHPEQQETQYF
NA	TRBJ1-2	TRBV7-2	TRBD1	TGTGCCAGCAGCTTAGACAGGGGTTTCGGCTACACCTTC	CASSLDRGFGYTF
NA	TRBJ2-1	TRBV19	TRBD2	TGTGCCAGTATCAAGCGGGGGGGACCCTACAATGAGCAGTTCTTC	CASIKRGGPYNEQFF
once	TRBJ1-6	TRBV5-1	TRBD1	TGCGCCAGCAGCCCCGGACAGGGATTGAGGCCCCTCCACTTT	CASSPGQGLRPLHF
NA	TRBJ1-6	TRBV21-1	NA	TGTGCCAGCAGCAAAGCGCTAAGGGGAAGGTGGTATAATTCACCCCTCCACTTT	CASSKALRGRWYNSPLHF
NA	TRBJ1-3	TRBV18	NA	TGTGCCAGCTCACGACTCGACAGCTTGGGAAACACCATATATTTT	CASSRLDSLGNTIYF